Presented here are 27 T cell receptor beta chains from one specimen sequenced in a study of circulating CD8 cells and anti-PD-1 response in melanoma. Using 15 ng of total RNA, TCR libraries were made with the QIAseq Immune Repertoire TCR panel. Via MiXCR, TCRdb re-called the reads, giving one row per CDR3 protein. The table shows 350 to 550 distinct CDR3 sequences, with over 7% occurring only once. Four subsets defined by PD-1 and/or TIGIT were sorted from live CD3+CD8+TCRalphabeta+ cells. Sequences were derived from CD8+ T cells from PBMCs, sampled at baseline or after one month of anti-PD-1 therapy (not recorded which). Every receptor here comes from a human donor with melanoma.

By sample fraction, this clonotype is medium-sized. The genes are TRBV11-2 and TRBJ2-7; 8 bases are a match to TRBD1. The junction had 11 bases not matched to a gene; V was cut back by 7 bases and J by 0 bases. The CDR3 is made up of 16 amino acids. Germline assignment: CDR1 SGHAT and CDR2 FQNNGV. CDR3 in amino acids: CASTLPRDRSSYEQYF. CDR3 coding DNA: TGTGCCAGCACCCTGCCGAGGGACAGGAGCTCCTACGAGCAGTACTTC.

V and J are TRBV30 and TRBJ2-1; D call uncertain. V shed 0 bases and J shed 7 bases, with 19 bases lying between them. The CDR3 is made up of 16 amino acids. Looked up from germline, CDR1 is GTSNPN and CDR2 is SVGIG (reference sequence). The CDR3 DNA sequence: TGTGCCTGGAGTGTAGGCGAGGTCCCCCTGATGAATGAGCAGTTCTTC. This encodes CAWSVGEVPLMNEQFF.

This clonotype is categorized as large. V and J are TRBV9 and TRBJ2-3, with 9 bases aligning to TRBD1. Germline CDR1 is SGDLS and CDR2 is YYNGEE. The CDR3 consists of 16 residues. Trimming cost V 3 bases and J 3 bases; bases outside gene matches: 8. The chain's CDR3 is CASSGLGDRGTDTQYF. CDR3 DNA: TGTGCCAGCAGCGGCCTAGGAGACAGGGGGACAGATACGCAGTATTTT.

By its share, this clonotype is medium-sized (0.01 to 0.1%). This chain links TRBV7-2 with TRBJ2-3, with D perhaps assigned TRBD1 or TRBD2 (5 bases each). The CDR3 has 15 residues. CDR1 SGHTA and CDR2 FQGNSA come from the germline V gene. V lost 5 bases and J lost 2, with 14 bases in between. In DNA form, the CDR3 reads TGTGCCAGCAGCAGGGGACCGACCCTCACAGATACGCAGTATTTT. Its protein product is CASSRGPTLTDTQYF. Variable domain in full (rest from reference TRBV7-2 and TRBJ2-3): GAGVSQSPSNKVTEKGKDVELRCDPISGHTALYWYRQSLGQGLEFLIYFQGNSAPDKSGLPSDRFSAERTGGSVSTLTIQRTQQEDSAVYLCASSRGPTLTDTQYFGPGTRLTVL.

By sample fraction, this clonotype is medium-sized (0.01 to 0.1%). CDR3 nucleotides: TGTGCCACCACAGGGGCCAGCTCCTACGAGCAGTACTTC. Translating gives CATTGASSYEQYF. This chain uses TRBV28 with TRBJ2-7; TRBD1 matches 7 bases. V shed 10 bases, J shed 0 bases, and the junction held 6 bases outside the gene matches. Looked up from germline, CDR1 is MDHEN and CDR2 is SYDVKM. The CDR3 is 13 amino acids. The whole variable domain, remainder taken from reference TRBV28 and TRBJ2-7, is DVKVTQSSRYLVKRTGEKVFLECVQDMDHENMFWYRQDPGLGLRLIYFSYDVKMKEKGDIPEGYSVSREKKERFSLILESASTNQTSMYLCATTGASSYEQYFGPGTRLTVT.

This clonotype rates as medium-sized. The chain couples TRBV2 to TRBJ2-2, with a possible D match to TRBD1 (5 bases). The CDR3 consists of 15 residues. Trimming removed 3 bases from V and 6 bases from J, with 14 bases in between. The germline V gene has CDR1 SNHLY and CDR2 FYNNEI. The CDR3 nucleotides read TGTGCCAGCAGTGAGGGGCGGATTTTGCCCGGGGAGCTGTTTTTT. It specifies CASSEGRILPGELFF.

The CDR3 DNA follows: TGTGCCAGCAGCCAAGAATTGGGTATCGGGGAGCTGTTTTTT. Translated, it gives CASSQELGIGELFF. The chain combines TRBV14 with TRBJ2-2; D is ambiguous. The CDR3 spans 14 residues. The V gene lost 0 bases and the J gene lost 7 bases, with 9 bases spanning the gap. Germline V gene lookup returns CDR1 SGHDN and CDR2 FVKESK. Looking up the rest from reference TRBV14 and TRBJ2-2 gives the full variable domain: EAGVTQFPSHSVIEKGQTVTLRCDPISGHDNLYWYRRVMGKEIKFLLHFVKESKQDESGMPNNRFLAERTGGTYSTLKVQPAELEDSGVYFCASSQELGIGELFFGEGSRLTVL.

By share of the sample, this clonotype is medium-sized. The CDR3 DNA reads TGCAGCGCCTTTGGGGGACTAGCGGGAGGGCGGAGCTCCTACGAGCAGTACTTC. Its protein is CSAFGGLAGGRSSYEQYF. The chain uses TRBV29-1 and TRBJ2-7; 16 bases are a match to TRBD2. The CDR3 runs 18 residues. Germline V gene sequence: CDR1 SQVTM, CDR2 ANQGSEA. Trimming took 7 bases from V and 0 from J; bases not matched to a gene: 12.

By its share, this clonotype is hyperexpanded. This chain uses TRBV2 with TRBJ2-3; D unresolved. V lost 8 bases, J lost 0 bases, and 18 bases lay in between. Germline CDR1 and CDR2: SNHLY and FYNNEI. CDR3 length equals 16 residues. CDR3 sequence reads: CASARTHGLSTDTQYF. The CDR3 nucleotides are TGTGCCAGCGCCCGAACTCATGGTCTGAGCACAGATACGCAGTATTTT.

Within the sample, this clonotype is medium-sized. The CDR3 nucleotides are TGTGCCAGCAGTGACAGGGGGCTTTGGTACGAGCAGTACTTC. Translated: CASSDRGLWYEQYF. The gene calls are TRBV28 and TRBJ2-7; 10 positions match TRBD1. From germline, CDR1 is MDHEN and CDR2 SYDVKM. The ends lost 5 bases at V and 4 bases at J; junction bases unmatched: 5. This CDR3 is 14 amino acids long.

This clonotype is labeled as large (0.1 to 1%). The J gene is TRBJ1-4, the V gene TRBV27; D unresolved. Per the germline V gene, CDR1 is MNHEY and CDR2 is SMNVEV (reference sequence). The V end was cut by 6 bases, the J end by 0 bases, with 26 bases between. This CDR3 comprises 20 residues. The CDR3 DNA reads as TGTGCCAGCAGAGCTACCTCAGGAGGATGGAGGGATGCAACTAATGAAAAACTGTTTTTT. This sequence encodes CASRATSGGWRDATNEKLFF.

In its sample, this clonotype is large (0.1 to 1%). The chain has TRBV2 and TRBJ2-7; TRBD2 might be the D (6 bases). The ends were cut back, 11 bases at V and 7 bases at J, with 12 bases in the middle. The CDR3 is 10 residues long. Germline values: CDR1 SNHLY, CDR2 FYNNEI. CDR3 in amino acids: CAGGRQEQYF. CDR3 sequence (DNA): TGTGCCGGAGGGAGGCAGGAGCAGTACTTC.

This clonotype is labeled medium-sized. The chain links TRBV4-1 to TRBJ2-3, with D maybe TRBD2 (6 bases). Trimming pared 4 bases from V and 0 bases from J, leaving 14 bases between. CDR3 length equals 16 residues. Germline CDR1 MGHRA, CDR2 YSYEKL. This CDR3 is CASSPVAGTSTDTQYF. The CDR3 DNA reads as TGCGCCAGCAGCCCGGTGGCGGGGACTAGCACAGATACGCAGTATTTT.

By proportion, this clonotype is medium-sized. This chain uses TRBV2 with TRBJ1-2; D unresolved. The germline gives CDR1 SNHLY, CDR2 FYNNEI. The CDR3 loop spans 13 amino acids. With 3 bases removed from V and 7 bases from J, the gap between germline ends came to 12 bases. The CDR3 is CASSDLVTGGYTF. DNA of the CDR3: TGTGCCAGCAGTGATCTAGTTACGGGTGGCTACACCTTC.

This clonotype is categorized as large. The chain uses TRBV19 and TRBJ2-1, with TRBD1 identical over 9 bases. The V gene's germline CDR1 is LNHDA and CDR2 SQIVND (reference sequence). The J segment lost 8 bases and the V segment lost 3 bases, leaving 11 bases of the junction unmatched. This CDR3 region has 16 residues. CDR3 region: CASSMQQGADKDEQFF. The CDR3 DNA is TGTGCCAGTAGTATGCAACAGGGGGCAGATAAGGATGAGCAGTTCTTC.

The count of this clonotype is one. A read error is possible here, since a much larger clone lies one base away. Since no conserved phenylalanine or tryptophan closes the CDR3, a read error is the likely cause. The DNA is left out, because the CDR3 cannot be placed on it with certainty; the CDR3 is given as TCRdb lists it. The CDR3 is CASRDRRAKHL. The rearrangement uses TRBV2 and TRBJ1-5. Germline lookup yields CDR1 SNHLY and CDR2 FYNNEI. The CDR3 has 11 amino acids, counting both end residues.

Within the sample, this clonotype is large. The chain couples TRBV19 to TRBJ2-7, with no clear D. CDR1 is LNHDA, CDR2 SQIVND, per germline (reference sequence). Trimming left V 4 bases short and J 0 bases short, with 4 bases between. The CDR3 extends over 12 amino acids. The CDR3 nucleotides read TGTGCCAGTAGTAGGGGCTCCTACGAGCAGTACTTC. Its translation: CASSRGSYEQYF.

This clonotype is medium-sized by share. V and J are TRBV27 and TRBJ2-7, with D uncertain. V was pared by 4 bases and J by 2 bases, with 21 bases between. CDR3 length equals 17 residues. Germline V CDR1 and CDR2: MNHEY, SMNVEV (reference sequence). CDR3 amino acids: CASSSGRPERKTYEQYF. The CDR3 DNA reads TGTGCCAGCAGTTCCGGGCGGCCTGAGAGGAAAACCTACGAGCAGTACTTC.

This clonotype is judged large. This chain joins TRBV3-1 and TRBJ2-1; 14 positions match TRBD2. The CDR3 length is 18 residues. The germline V gene has CDR1 LGHDT and CDR2 YNNKEL (reference sequence). After removal of 1 base from V and 8 bases from J, the junction contained 10 bases not matched to a gene. The chain's CDR3 is CASSQVELTSGRADEQFF. The DNA for the CDR3 is TGTGCCAGCAGCCAAGTCGAACTGACTAGCGGGAGGGCTGATGAGCAGTTCTTC.

Within the sample, this clonotype is large. V gene TRBV7-3 combines with J gene TRBJ1-1; D is undetermined. CDR1 SGHTA and CDR2 FQGTGA come from the germline V gene. Trimming removed 0 bases at V and 6 bases at J, with 11 bases between. The CDR3 has 14 residues. CDR3 in amino acids: CASSLTGRVAEAFF. The DNA for the CDR3 is TGTGCCAGCAGCTTAACCGGGAGGGTTGCTGAAGCTTTCTTT.

This clonotype is medium-sized. The chain's CDR3 is CSAHVQEGDPYYGYTF. As DNA, the CDR3 is TGCAGTGCCCACGTCCAGGAGGGGGACCCTTACTATGGCTACACCTTC. This chain uses TRBV20-1 with TRBJ1-2; D may be TRBD1 (6 bases). Germline CDR1 and CDR2: DFQATT and SNEGSKA (reference sequence). The ends were cut back, 6 bases at V and 3 bases at J, with 23 bases in the middle. CDR3 length equals 16 residues.

This clonotype is large. The genes are TRBV4-2 and TRBJ2-1; 9 bases align to TRBD2. Per germline, CDR1 LGHNA and CDR2 YNFKEQ. This CDR3 is 15 amino acids long. The trim removed 0 bases at V and 7 bases at J, leaving 4 bases unmatched. The CDR3 DNA reads TGTGCCAGCAGCCAAGATGCGGGAGGGGGGAATGAGCAGTTCTTC. It specifies CASSQDAGGGNEQFF.

This clonotype is judged medium-sized. J is TRBJ2-6 and V is TRBV28; D is perhaps TRBD2 (5 bases). The germline CDR1 and CDR2 sequences are MDHEN and SYDVKM. The CDR3 is made up of 15 amino acids. V lost 3 bases, J lost 4 bases, and 10 bases lay in between. The CDR3 spells CASSFEGAGANVLTF. In DNA, the CDR3 is TGTGCCAGCAGTTTTGAGGGCGCGGGGGCCAACGTCCTGACTTTC.

As for this clonotype: With a much larger clone just one base away, this may be a read error. The chain recombines TRBV20-1 with TRBJ2-7, with 10 positions matching TRBD1. Germline trimming cut 0 bases from V and 1 base from J; bases unmatched to any gene: 6. Germline V lookup: CDR1 DFQATT, CDR2 SNEGSKA (reference sequence). The CDR3 has 16 residues. The CDR3 DNA reads TGCAGTGCTAGAGATTTCGGGACAGGGGAATCCTACGAGCAGTACTTC. This translates into CSARDFGTGESYEQYF.

This clonotype was detected only a few times. V usage is TRBV28 and J usage is TRBJ1-2; D remains ambiguous. Trimming removed 2 bases from V and 4 bases from J, with 8 bases in between. Germline V gives CDR1 MDHEN, CDR2 SYDVKM. This CDR3 comprises 13 residues. CDR3 residues: CASSLSLFYGYTF. CDR3 DNA: TGTGCCAGCAGTTTAAGTCTCTTCTATGGCTACACCTTC.

Within the sample, this clonotype is large. The rearrangement links TRBV7-9 to TRBJ1-4; the D is unclear. The CDR3 has 14 amino acids. The germline CDR1 and CDR2 sequences are SEHNR and FQNEAQ (reference sequence). The V and J ends lost 6 bases and 3 bases respectively, with 11 bases between them. This CDR3 reads CASRPDGPNEKLFF. The DNA of the CDR3 is TGTGCCAGCAGACCCGACGGACCTAATGAAAAACTGTTTTTT. Full variable domain (outside the CDR3, taken from reference TRBV7-9 and TRBJ1-4): DTGVSQNPRHKITKRGQNVTFRCDPISEHNRLYWYRQTLGQGPEFLTYFQNEAQLEKSRLLSDRFSAERPKGSFSTLEIQRTEQGDSAMYLCASRPDGPNEKLFFGSGTQLSVL.

About this clonotype itself: The junction differs from germline at one of its ends, possibly a read error. This rearrangement joins TRBV18 to TRBJ2-2; D assignment may be TRBD1 or TRBD2 (5 bases each). CDR1 is KGHSH, CDR2 LQKENI, per germline. The CDR3 extends over 15 amino acids. The DNA of the CDR3 is TGTGCCAGCTCACCCAGGGATGATAGCACCGGGGAGCTGCTTTTT. Its protein product is CASSPRDDSTGELLF.